This TCR beta chain was retrieved from a study of T cells after yellow fever vaccination. Findings and caveats of the study: Most clones from primary vaccination resurfaced after the booster (under 97% CD4, less than 90% CD8).

A single record per CDR3 protein comes from TCRdb applying MiXCR to the 5' RACE reads. This table has nearly 550,000 distinct CDR3 sequences, 15% to 20% appearing once. Regarding this clonotype: Its antigen is unidentified.

Source: PBMCs, taken 15 days after the yellow fever booster vaccination. This clonotype was sampled from a man under 40 who received the YFV17D yellow fever vaccine.

DNA for the CDR3: TGCAGCGCAGGACTACTATACAATGAGCAGTTCTTC. Translated: CSAGLLYNEQFF. The rearrangement links TRBV29-1 to TRBJ2-1; tentative D call: TRBD2 (6 bases). The CDR3 consists of 12 residues. CDR1 and CDR2 from the germline V gene are SQVTM and ANQGSEA. Trimming shortened V by 7 bases and J by 4 bases, and 11 bases separated the two germline ends.